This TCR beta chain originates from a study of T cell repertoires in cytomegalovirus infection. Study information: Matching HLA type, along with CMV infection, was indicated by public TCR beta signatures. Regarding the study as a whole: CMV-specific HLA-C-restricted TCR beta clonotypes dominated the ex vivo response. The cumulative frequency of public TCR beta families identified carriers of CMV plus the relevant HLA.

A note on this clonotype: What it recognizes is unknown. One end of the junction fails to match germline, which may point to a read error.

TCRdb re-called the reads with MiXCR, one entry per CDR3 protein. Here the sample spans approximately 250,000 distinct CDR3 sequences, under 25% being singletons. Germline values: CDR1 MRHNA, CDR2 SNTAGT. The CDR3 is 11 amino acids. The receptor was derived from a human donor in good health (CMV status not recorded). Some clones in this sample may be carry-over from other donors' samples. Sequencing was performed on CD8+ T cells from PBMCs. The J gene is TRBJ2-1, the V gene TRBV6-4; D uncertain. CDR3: CASRENNGQFF. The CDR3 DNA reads TGTGCCAGCAGAGAAAACAATGGGCAGTTCTTC.